Reported below is one T cell receptor (beta chain). The specificity of this receptor is unknown. Base qualities were left out, and no much larger clone turns up one base away. The CDR3 sequence holds 11 residues, the cysteine and phenylalanine included. This entry keeps only the CDR3 DNA: 33 bases, framed from base 1. V is pared back by 3 bases and J by 6 bases, with 7 bases lying between the germline termini. CDR1 and CDR2, per the germline V gene, are SQVTM and ANQGSEA. The sample comes from a study of CD8 T cells in ankylosing spondylitis (dated by TCRdb to about 2017). In terms of the full investigation: To find TCR variants linked to disease, the study profiled T cell receptor beta repertoires in ankylosing spondylitis patients and healthy donors. The whole study cohort included some 100 healthy donors and around 24 ankylosing spondylitis patients. Samples of peripheral blood were taken, and for ankylosing spondylitis patients, synovial fluid was collected as well.

These reads were obtained on an Illumina HiSeq 2500. Quantitative 5'-RACE with molecular barcodes was used to prepare TCR beta libraries. The authors' analysis ran thus. Disease-linked TCR variants were identified with a new computational method built on a probabilistic model of VDJ rearrangement. TCRdb reworked the public reads: Q25 trimming with fastp, MiXCR clone assembly, productive beta chains retained. A single entry per CDR3 protein holds the most common genes and DNA from its merged rows. These V and J calls are TCRdb output, not the study's own analysis. For this sample there are fewer than 750,000 distinct CDR3 sequences; roughly 20% appear just once. Clones ranked in the top ten supply under 20% of the sample. Overall study results and their limits: According to the report, matched synovial fluid samples from ankylosing spondylitis patients were significantly enriched for the disease-linked clones. Some of the motif variants had been reported before in the synovial fluid and blood of reactive arthritis patients, a finding that suggests common disease-initiation mechanisms. A TCR beta motif made up of about eight highly homologous amino acid variants appeared to be characteristic of blood from ankylosing spondylitis patients. The disease-linked clones had a CD8+ phenotype and were found at relatively low frequencies in peripheral blood.

The origin of this receptor is a male donor with ankylosing spondylitis. The chain joins TRBV29-1 to TRBJ2-3, with no reliable assignment of the D segment. The sample comprised blood, either unsorted or a sorted T cell fraction (not recorded which). DNA sequence: TGCAGCGTTGATAGATCGGATACGCAGTATTTT. Its coded protein is CSVDRSDTQYF.